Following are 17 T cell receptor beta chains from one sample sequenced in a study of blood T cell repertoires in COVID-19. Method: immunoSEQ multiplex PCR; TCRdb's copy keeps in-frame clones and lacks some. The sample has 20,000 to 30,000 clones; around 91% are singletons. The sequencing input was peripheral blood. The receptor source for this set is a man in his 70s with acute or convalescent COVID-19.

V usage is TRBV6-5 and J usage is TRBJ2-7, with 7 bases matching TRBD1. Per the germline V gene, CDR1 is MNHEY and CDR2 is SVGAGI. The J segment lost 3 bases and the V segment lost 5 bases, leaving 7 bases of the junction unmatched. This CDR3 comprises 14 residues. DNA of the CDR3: TGTGCCAGCAGTACAGGGGATTTGGACTACGAGCAGTACTTC. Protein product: CASSTGDLDYEQYF.

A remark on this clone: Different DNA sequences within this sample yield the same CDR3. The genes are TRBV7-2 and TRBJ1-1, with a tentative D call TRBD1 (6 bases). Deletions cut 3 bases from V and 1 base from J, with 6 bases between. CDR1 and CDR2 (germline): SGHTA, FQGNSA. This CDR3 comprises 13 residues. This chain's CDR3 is CASSLDRNTEAFF. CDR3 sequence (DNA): TGTGCCAGCAGCTTGGACAGGAACACTGAAGCTTTCTTT.

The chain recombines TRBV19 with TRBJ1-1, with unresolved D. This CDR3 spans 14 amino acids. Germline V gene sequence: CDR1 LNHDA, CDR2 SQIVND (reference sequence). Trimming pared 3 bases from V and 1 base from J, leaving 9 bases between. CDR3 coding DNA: TGTGCCAGTAGTATGAGGCCAGCGAACACTGAAGCTTTCTTT. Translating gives CASSMRPANTEAFF.

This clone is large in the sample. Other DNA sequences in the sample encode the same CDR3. For the CDR3, the DNA is TGTGCCAGCAGCGGAGGGGGGGGGCCCCAAGAGACCCAGTACTTC. Translated: CASSGGGGPQETQYF. V usage is TRBV9 and J usage is TRBJ2-5; TRBD2 is a possible D gene (7 bases). The CDR3 runs to 15 residues. The V and J ends lost 3 bases and 1 base respectively, with 13 bases between them. The V gene's germline CDR1 is SGDLS and CDR2 YYNGEE.

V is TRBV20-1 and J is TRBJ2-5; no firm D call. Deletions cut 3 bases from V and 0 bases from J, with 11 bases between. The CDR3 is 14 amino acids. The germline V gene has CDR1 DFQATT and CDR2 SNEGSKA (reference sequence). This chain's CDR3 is CSASPRAYQETQYF. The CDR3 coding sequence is TGCAGTGCTAGTCCTAGAGCGTACCAAGAGACCCAGTACTTC.

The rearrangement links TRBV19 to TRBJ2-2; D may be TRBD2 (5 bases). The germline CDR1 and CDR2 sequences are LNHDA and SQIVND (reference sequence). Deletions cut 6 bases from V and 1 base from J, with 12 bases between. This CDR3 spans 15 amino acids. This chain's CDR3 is CASSVIAQNTGELFF. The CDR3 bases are TGTGCCAGTAGCGTGATAGCGCAGAACACCGGGGAGCTGTTTTTT.

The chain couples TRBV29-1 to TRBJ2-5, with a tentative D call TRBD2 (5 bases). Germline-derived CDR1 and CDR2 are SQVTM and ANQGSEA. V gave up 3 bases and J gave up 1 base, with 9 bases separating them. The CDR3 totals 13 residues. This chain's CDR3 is CSVDLRGQETQYF. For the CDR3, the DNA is TGCAGCGTTGATCTCCGGGGCCAAGAGACCCAGTACTTC.

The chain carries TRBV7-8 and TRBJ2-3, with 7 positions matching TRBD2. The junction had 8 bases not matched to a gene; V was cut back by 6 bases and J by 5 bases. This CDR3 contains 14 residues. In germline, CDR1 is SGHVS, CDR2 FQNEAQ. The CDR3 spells CASSYTSVEDTQYF. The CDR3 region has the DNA TGTGCCAGCAGTTATACTAGCGTTGAAGATACGCAGTATTTT. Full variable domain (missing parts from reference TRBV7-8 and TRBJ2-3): GAGVSQSPRYKVAKRGQDVALRCDPISGHVSLFWYQQALGQGPEFLTYFQNEAQLDKSGLPSDRFFAERPEGSVSTLKIQRTQQEDSAVYLCASSYTSVEDTQYFGPGTRLTVL.

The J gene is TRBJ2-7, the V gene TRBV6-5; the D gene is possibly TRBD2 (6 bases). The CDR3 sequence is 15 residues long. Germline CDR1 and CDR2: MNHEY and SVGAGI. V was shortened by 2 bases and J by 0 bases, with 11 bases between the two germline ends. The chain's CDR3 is CASSYPTRSSYEQYF. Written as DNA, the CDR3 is TGTGCCAGCAGTTACCCGACTAGAAGCTCCTACGAGCAGTACTTC.

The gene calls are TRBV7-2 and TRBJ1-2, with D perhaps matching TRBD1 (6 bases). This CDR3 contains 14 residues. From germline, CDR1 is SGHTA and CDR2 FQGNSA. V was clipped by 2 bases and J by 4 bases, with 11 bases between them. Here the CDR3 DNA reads TGTGCCAGCAGCTTATTGGGGGCCCCCTATGGCTACACCTTC. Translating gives CASSLLGAPYGYTF.

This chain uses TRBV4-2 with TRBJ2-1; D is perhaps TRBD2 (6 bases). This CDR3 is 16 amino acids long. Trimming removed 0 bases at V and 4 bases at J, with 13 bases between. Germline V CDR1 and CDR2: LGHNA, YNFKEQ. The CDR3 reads CASSQDRGGTYNEQFF. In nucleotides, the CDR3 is TGTGCCAGCAGCCAAGATCGAGGAGGGACTTACAATGAGCAGTTCTTC.

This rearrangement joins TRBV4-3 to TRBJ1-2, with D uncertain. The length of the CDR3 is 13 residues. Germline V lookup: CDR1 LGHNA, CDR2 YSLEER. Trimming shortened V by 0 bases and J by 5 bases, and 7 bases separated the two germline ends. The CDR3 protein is CASSQERGYGYTF. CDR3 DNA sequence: TGCGCCAGCAGCCAAGAACGCGGATATGGCTACACCTTC.

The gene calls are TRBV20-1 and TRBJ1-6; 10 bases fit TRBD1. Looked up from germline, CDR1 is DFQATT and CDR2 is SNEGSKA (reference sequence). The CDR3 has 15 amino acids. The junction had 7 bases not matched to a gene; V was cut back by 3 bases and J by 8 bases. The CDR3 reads CSASPPGTGDSPLHF. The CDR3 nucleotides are TGCAGTGCTAGTCCCCCCGGGACAGGGGATTCACCCCTCCACTTT.

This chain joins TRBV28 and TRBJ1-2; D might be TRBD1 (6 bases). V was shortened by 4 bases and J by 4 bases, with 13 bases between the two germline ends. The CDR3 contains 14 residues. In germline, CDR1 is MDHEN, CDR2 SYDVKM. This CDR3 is CASSSGGSGYGYTF. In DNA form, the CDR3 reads TGTGCCAGCAGTTCGGGGGGCTCTGGCTATGGCTACACCTTC.

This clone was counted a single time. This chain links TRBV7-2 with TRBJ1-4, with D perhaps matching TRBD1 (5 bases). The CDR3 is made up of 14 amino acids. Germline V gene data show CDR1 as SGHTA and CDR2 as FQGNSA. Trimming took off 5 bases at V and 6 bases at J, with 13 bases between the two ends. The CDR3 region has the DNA TGTGCCAGCAGCCCTTGGGGCTTGGATGAAAAACTGTTTTTT. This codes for CASSPWGLDEKLFF.

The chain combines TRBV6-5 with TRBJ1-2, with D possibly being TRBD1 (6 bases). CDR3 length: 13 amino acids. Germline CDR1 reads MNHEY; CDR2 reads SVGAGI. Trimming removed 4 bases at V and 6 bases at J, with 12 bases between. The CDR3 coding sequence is TGTGCCAGCAGTTTCGACAGGACTGATGGCTACACCTTC. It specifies CASSFDRTDGYTF.

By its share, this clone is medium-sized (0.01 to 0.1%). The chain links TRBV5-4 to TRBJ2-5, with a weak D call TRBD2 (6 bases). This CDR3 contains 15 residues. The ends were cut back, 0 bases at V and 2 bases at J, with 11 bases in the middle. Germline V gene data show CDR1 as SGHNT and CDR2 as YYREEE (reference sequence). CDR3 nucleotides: TGTGCCAGCAGCTTGGGGGGGGTATCACAAGAGACCCAGTACTTC. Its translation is CASSLGGVSQETQYF.